This T cell receptor (beta chain) is from a study of tumor-infiltrating lymphocytes in localized non-small cell lung cancer (dated by TCRdb to the early 2020s). Background for the entire study: The cohort included patients whose samples were collected after neoadjuvant chemotherapy, as well as both smokers and never-smokers and several histologies. From each patient came resected tumor tissue plus uninvolved lung tissue from that same patient, and the uninvolved lung tissue was described as non-adjacent to the tumor. A total of 55 or so patients were included in the paired tumor versus uninvolved lung comparison of immunoSEQ T-cell fraction. TCR sequencing was one of several integrated assays, alongside flow cytometry, multiplex immunofluorescence, RNA-seq, exome sequencing and proteomics, applied to the same patients. The overall ICON cohort was composed of some 140 surgical patients with localized non-small cell lung cancer whose tumors were resected. Broader findings and caveats from the paper: In line with immunofluorescence CD3 counts, TCRbeta sequencing supported higher T cell infiltration in tumors compared with uninvolved lung tissue. Assay coverage varied across patients depending on available tissue quantity, so only a subset of the cohort had TCR sequencing. Different pieces of the same tissue were used for different assays, so technical variation could not be separated from intratumor heterogeneity. The TCR-derived T-cell fraction showed no difference between the flow cytometry-defined immunotypes IM1 (good prognosis) and IM2 (poor prognosis).

V lost 0 bases and J lost 2 bases; the stretch between them is 9 bases long. The CDR3 numbers 14 residues from cysteine through phenylalanine. Only CDR3 DNA remains: 42 bases, in frame from the first base. CDR1 SGHRS and CDR2 YFSETQ were looked up in the germline V gene. TCR sequencing with the immunoSEQ assay provided the T-cell fraction in tumor and uninvolved lung tissue. On the study's bioinformatics: In the survival analysis, patients were divided into a high T-cell fraction group (upper tertile) and a low T-cell fraction group (lower two tertiles), and the two groups were compared using a log-rank test. Paired tumor versus uninvolved lung differences in T-cell fraction were tested with a signed-rank test. TCRdb took this table from immuneACCESS and kept in-frame rearrangements with V and J called. Such tables lack part of the clones; where checked against another copy, unresolved V genes explain under half of the gap, and the rest is unexplained. V, J and clone size were drawn from that table, and D and trimming were deduced from the DNA. The sample table contains around 10,000 clones; only one count was recorded for approximately 60% of them. The top ten clones comprise approximately 10% of the sample.

For this clone: The antigen this receptor binds is unknown. There are no base qualities to consult, and no much larger clone falls within one base.

Patient enrollment in ICON started in early 2016, and the final patient was enrolled in late 2018. Fresh tumor and matched uninvolved tissue for in-depth immune analyses, including TCR sequencing, were collected from a subcohort of about 77 patients. DNA isolated from bulk tissue, without cell sorting, was used for TCR sequencing. The rearrangement joined TRBV5-1 to TRBJ2-7; the D gene identity is not certain. Input material: uninvolved lung tissue not adjacent to the tumor. The sequence was obtained from a human donor with non-small cell lung cancer. The DNA reads as follows: TGCGCCAGCAGCTTGGTGGTCAGACCCTACGAGCAGTACTTC. Its translation reads: CASSLVVRPYEQYF. Supplemented by the reference TRBV5-1 and TRBJ2-7 proteins around the CDR3, the complete variable domain is KAGVTQTPRYLIKTRGQQVTLSCSPISGHRSVSWYQQTPGQGLQFLFEYFSETQRNKGNFPGRFSGRQFSNSRSEMNVSTLELGDSALYLCASSLVVRPYEQYFGPGTRLTVT.